The 24 T cell receptor beta chains below all came from one sample that was sequenced in a study of shared clonotypes between healthy human individuals. CD8 cells classed as naive were CD45RO-negative and positively selected for CCR7, excluding terminally differentiated effector memory CD45RA+ cells. Measured with immunoSEQ multiplex PCR; TCRdb has only the in-frame clones, and not every one. The table has millions of clones, about 95% seen once. The sequenced material came from naive CD8+ T cells sorted from blood. The source of these receptors is a man younger than 35 in good health.

The gene calls are TRBV11-2 and TRBJ2-3; the D gene is possibly TRBD1 (5 bases). The CDR3 is 17 residues long. Germline V lookup: CDR1 SGHAT, CDR2 FQNNGV. V was pared by 1 base and J by 2 bases, with 16 bases between. CDR3 amino acids: CASSLANIGVYTDTQYF. The DNA for the CDR3 is TGTGCCAGCAGCTTAGCCAACATAGGGGTCTACACAGATACGCAGTATTTT.

The V and J genes are TRBV14 and TRBJ2-5; D unresolved. Germline CDR1 and CDR2: SGHDN and FVKESK. The germline V and J ends were trimmed by 0 bases and 0 bases, with 5 bases remaining between them. The CDR3 runs to 14 residues. The CDR3 region has the DNA TGTGCCAGCAGCCAAGACAGCGACCAAGAGACCCAGTACTTC. This sequence encodes CASSQDSDQETQYF.

The chain recombines TRBV27 with TRBJ1-4; TRBD1 aligns across 7 bases. This CDR3 is built from 15 residues. V shed 5 bases, J shed 8 bases, and the junction held 11 bases outside the gene matches. CDR1 is MNHEY, CDR2 SMNVEV, per germline (reference sequence). The CDR3 loop is CASSPKTGTQEKLFF. The CDR3 bases are TGTGCCAGCAGTCCCAAGACAGGGACTCAGGAAAAACTGTTTTTT.

The chain couples TRBV6-6 to TRBJ2-5; possible D gene TRBD2, 5 bases. Germline assignment: CDR1 MNHNY and CDR2 SVGAGI (reference sequence). V dropped 2 bases and J dropped 4 bases, with 11 bases sitting between them. The CDR3 extends over 14 amino acids. Written as DNA, the CDR3 is TGTGCCAGCAGTTACACAGCGGTGGGAGAGACCCAGTACTTC. The encoded protein is CASSYTAVGETQYF.

The rearrangement joins TRBV5-1 to TRBJ2-7; maybe TRBD1 (6 bases). Deletions cut 4 bases from V and 5 bases from J, with 13 bases between. Germline V lookup: CDR1 SGHRS, CDR2 YFSETQ. The CDR3 is 13 amino acids. CDR3 in DNA: TGCGCCAGCAGCGAAACAGGGACGGACGAGCAGTACTTC. This encodes CASSETGTDEQYF.

J is TRBJ2-7 and V is TRBV2; 9 positions match TRBD2. The germline gives CDR1 SNHLY, CDR2 FYNNEI. Trimming at V came to 7 bases and at J to 2 bases, leaving 9 bases not matched to a gene. This CDR3 is built from 15 residues. The CDR3 nucleotides are TGTGCCAGCATTTTGACTAGCGGCGTACCCTACGAGCAGTACTTC. This sequence encodes CASILTSGVPYEQYF.

The chain joins TRBV11-3 to TRBJ2-7, with 11 nucleotides matching TRBD1. The V and J ends lost 5 bases and 5 bases, in that order; junction bases with no gene match: 8. Germline CDR1 reads SGHNT; CDR2 reads YENEEA. The CDR3 loop spans 15 amino acids. CDR3 sequence: CASSTRGTGGDEQYF. As DNA, the CDR3 is TGTGCCAGCAGCACCCGCGGGACAGGGGGGGACGAGCAGTACTTC.

For this clone: Other nucleotide sequences from this sample produce the same CDR3. The rearrangement uses TRBV13 and TRBJ1-1, with D unresolved. Germline CDR1 and CDR2: PRHDT and FYEKMQ (reference sequence). Trimming took off 5 bases at V and 0 bases at J, with 7 bases between the two ends. The CDR3 covers 13 residues. The CDR3 sequence is CASSPNMNTEAFF. The DNA for the CDR3 is TGTGCCAGCAGCCCGAACATGAACACTGAAGCTTTCTTT.

The chain's CDR3 is CASSFWTTGGTDTQYF. The CDR3 DNA reads TGTGCCAGCAGCTTCTGGACCACTGGCGGAACAGATACGCAGTATTTT. This rearrangement joins TRBV5-6 to TRBJ2-3; D is undetermined. CDR1 is SGHDT, CDR2 YYEEEE, per germline. Trimming removed 2 bases at V and 3 bases at J, with 16 bases between. CDR3 length: 16 residues.

This clone has more than one count but fewer than ten. V and J are TRBV30 and TRBJ1-5; D is ambiguous. The CDR3 spans 13 residues. Per the germline V gene, CDR1 is GTSNPN and CDR2 is SVGIG (reference sequence). V lost 8 bases and J 2 bases, leaving 13 bases between the germline ends. CDR3 DNA: TGTGCCGCCGGGGTGAGTGGCAATCAGCCCCAGCATTTT. This encodes CAAGVSGNQPQHF.

Written as DNA, the CDR3 is TGTGCCTGGAGTGGTCTTACCCCCGAGCAGTACTTC. It specifies CAWSGLTPEQYF. V is TRBV30 and J is TRBJ2-7, with D unclear. Trimming stripped 1 base from V and 6 bases from J, with 10 bases between. The CDR3 runs 12 residues. In germline, CDR1 is GTSNPN, CDR2 SVGIG (reference sequence).

V usage is TRBV7-8 and J usage is TRBJ2-7; 9 bases match TRBD2. The CDR3 length is 14 residues. Trimming at V came to 5 bases and at J to 0 bases, leaving 2 bases not matched to a gene. Germline V gives CDR1 SGHVS, CDR2 FQNEAQ. The CDR3 coding sequence is TGTGCCAGCAGCAATAGCGGGAGCTCCTACGAGCAGTACTTC. This encodes CASSNSGSSYEQYF.

The chain recombines TRBV29-1 with TRBJ2-7; TRBD1 agrees at 7 bases. J gave up 9 bases and V 3 bases, and 17 bases lay outside the gene matches. The CDR3 covers 15 residues. Germline-derived CDR1 and CDR2 are SQVTM and ANQGSEA. The CDR3: CSVEWAPGQLVGQYF. The CDR3 nucleotides read TGCAGCGTTGAGTGGGCACCGGGACAGCTTGTAGGGCAGTACTTC.

This rearrangement joins TRBV27 to TRBJ2-7; unclear D gene. Trimming cost V 1 base and J 2 bases, with 9 bases left between them. CDR3 size: 14 residues. Germline V gene sequence: CDR1 MNHEY, CDR2 SMNVEV (reference sequence). Here the CDR3 DNA reads TGTGCCAGCAGTTTATACTCGCGCCCCTACGAGCAGTACTTC. Amino acids: CASSLYSRPYEQYF.

The chain carries TRBV5-4 and TRBJ2-5; TRBD1 might be the D (6 bases). Trimming left V 4 bases short and J 4 bases short, with 17 bases between. The CDR3 has 15 amino acids. The germline gives CDR1 SGHNT, CDR2 YYREEE (reference sequence). CDR3 sequence (DNA): TGTGCCAGCAGCGGCGGTGCAGGGGCACGAGAGACCCAGTACTTC. This gives the protein CASSGGAGARETQYF. Supplemented by reference TRBV5-4 and TRBJ2-5, the full variable domain reads ETGVTQSPTHLIKTRGQQVTLRCSSQSGHNTVSWYQQALGQGPQFIFQYYREEENGRGNFPPRFSGLQFPNYSSELNVNALELDDSALYLCASSGGAGARETQYFGPGTRLLVL.

The chain is built from TRBV6-1 and TRBJ1-5; D is uncertain. The V gene lost 4 bases and the J gene lost 0 bases, with 13 bases spanning the gap. Germline loops: CDR1 MNHNS, CDR2 SASEGT. The CDR3 has 16 residues. CDR3 region: CASSVLRTYSNQPQHF. CDR3 nucleotide sequence: TGTGCCAGCAGTGTTTTGAGGACCTATAGCAATCAGCCCCAGCATTTT.

The chain combines TRBV15 with TRBJ2-3; tentative D call: TRBD2 (5 bases). The V gene's germline CDR1 is LNHNV and CDR2 YYDKDF (reference sequence). V lost 0 bases to trimming and J lost 6 bases, with 13 bases between them. The CDR3 sequence is 15 residues long. The CDR3 here is CATSREVLAADTQYF. Written as DNA, the CDR3 is TGTGCCACCAGCAGAGAGGTTCTAGCAGCGGATACGCAGTATTTT. Looking up the rest from reference TRBV15 and TRBJ2-3 gives the full variable domain: DAMVIQNPRYQVTQFGKPVTLSCSQTLNHNVMYWYQQKSSQAPKLLFHYYDKDFNNEADTPDNFQSRRPNTSFCFLDIRSPGLGDTAMYLCATSREVLAADTQYFGPGTRLTVL.

The chain has TRBV11-2 and TRBJ2-7; D perhaps matches TRBD1 (5 bases). Trimming removed 1 base at V and 6 bases at J, with 10 bases between. The CDR3 contains 13 residues. Germline V gives CDR1 SGHAT, CDR2 FQNNGV. The DNA of the CDR3 is TGTGCCAGCAGCTTAGGGGGCGAGCGCGAGCAGTACTTC. Translated: CASSLGGEREQYF. The entire variable domain, with the rest obtained from reference TRBV11-2 and TRBJ2-7, is as follows: EAGVAQSPRYKIIEKRQSVAFWCNPISGHATLYWYQQILGQGPKLLIQFQNNGVVDDSQLPKDRFSAERLKGVDSTLKIQPAKLEDSAVYLCASSLGGEREQYFGPGTRLTVT.

This clone was observed once. The chain carries TRBV6-5 and TRBJ1-2; D is ambiguous. This CDR3 region has 15 residues. V was clipped by 6 bases and J by 4 bases, with 18 bases between them. From germline, CDR1 is MNHEY and CDR2 SVGAGI. CDR3 DNA: TGTGCCAGCAGAGACCCGGGAGGCTCCCTCTATGGCTACACCTTC. Residues: CASRDPGGSLYGYTF.

Remarks on this clone: The sample holds other DNA sequences that translate to the same CDR3. This sequence joins TRBV27 and TRBJ2-3; no definite D call. V lost 5 bases, J lost 5 bases, and 8 bases lay in between. The CDR3 contains 12 residues. Germline V gene data show CDR1 as MNHEY and CDR2 as SMNVEV (reference sequence). The CDR3 DNA follows: TGTGCCAGCAGTCTGATCGGAGATACGCAGTATTTT. Translation gives CASSLIGDTQYF.

The J gene is TRBJ1-2, the V gene TRBV6-5; 8 nucleotides agree with TRBD1. CDR3 length equals 16 residues. V dropped 2 bases and J dropped 4; count of bases not matched to a gene: 9. Germline CDR1 MNHEY, CDR2 SVGAGI. CDR3 nucleotides: TGTGCCAGCAGTTACCGCCCCGGACAGGGTCCCTATGGCTACACCTTC. Its protein product is CASSYRPGQGPYGYTF.

This clone has only one observation. The CDR3 DNA sequence: TGTGCCAGCACGGGGGGACGGACCGGGGAGCTGTTTTTT. Amino acids: CASTGGRTGELFF. This chain links TRBV27 with TRBJ2-2, with TRBD2 identical over 7 bases. The germline gives CDR1 MNHEY, CDR2 SMNVEV (reference sequence). V was pared by 7 bases and J by 5 bases, with 4 bases of the junction left unmatched. The CDR3 loop spans 13 amino acids.

V and J are TRBV7-8 and TRBJ2-5; possibly TRBD1 or TRBD2 for D (6 bases each). Per the germline V gene, CDR1 is SGHVS and CDR2 is FQNEAQ. V was shortened by 6 bases and J by 4 bases, with 15 bases between the two germline ends. There are 14 residues in the CDR3. CDR3 nucleotides: TGTGCCAGCAGTTCCGGGGGCCCGGGAGAGACCCAGTACTTC. This encodes CASSSGGPGETQYF. Variable domain in full (rest from reference TRBV7-8 and TRBJ2-5): GAGVSQSPRYKVAKRGQDVALRCDPISGHVSLFWYQQALGQGPEFLTYFQNEAQLDKSGLPSDRFFAERPEGSVSTLKIQRTQQEDSAVYLCASSSGGPGETQYFGPGTRLLVL.

The rearrangement uses TRBV9 and TRBJ1-6; TRBD1 is a possible D gene (5 bases). The germline V and J ends were trimmed by 4 bases and 8 bases, with 16 bases remaining between them. This CDR3 has 15 amino acids. Germline CDR1 and CDR2: SGDLS and YYNGEE. CDR3: CASSLIGGIDSPLHF. The CDR3 nucleotides read TGTGCCAGCAGCCTAATCGGGGGAATTGATTCACCCCTCCACTTT.